The 21 T cell receptor beta chains below all came from one sample that was sequenced in a study of cytomegalovirus exposure and HLA in healthy donors. The PCR employed 60 Vbeta primers together with 13 Jbeta primers. Method: immunoSEQ multiplex PCR; TCRdb's copy keeps in-frame clones and lacks some. Seen here are about 120,000 clones, 65% to 80% observed once, and the top ten hold roughly 3%. Sequences were obtained from PBMCs. The source is a woman between 35 and 50 years old in good health and CMV-seropositive.

The rearrangement joins TRBV2 to TRBJ2-1; D unclear. Trimming stripped 4 bases from V and 4 bases from J, with 8 bases between. The germline V gene encodes CDR1 SNHLY and CDR2 FYNNEI. This CDR3 is 13 amino acids long. The CDR3 region is CASSGVEYNEQFF. The CDR3 region has the DNA TGTGCCAGCAGTGGGGTGGAGTACAATGAGCAGTTCTTC. Supplemented by reference TRBV2 and TRBJ2-1, the full variable domain reads EPEVTQTPSHQVTQMGQEVILRCVPISNHLYFYWYRQILGQKVEFLVSFYNNEISEKSEIFDDQFSVERPDGSNFTLKIRSTKLEDSAMYFCASSGVEYNEQFFGPGTRLTVL.

The chain combines TRBV7-7 with TRBJ2-1, with 8 nucleotides matching TRBD2. Germline V gene sequence: CDR1 SSHAT, CDR2 FNYEAQ (reference sequence). The V segment lost 1 base and the J segment 4 bases; nucleotides outside the gene matches: 3. The CDR3 has 15 amino acids. The CDR3 DNA is TGTGCCAGCAGCTTAGACCGGGGGGGTTACAATGAGCAGTTCTTC. Its translation: CASSLDRGGYNEQFF. Based on the CDR3 plus reference TRBV7-7 and TRBJ2-1, the full variable domain is GAGVSQSPRYKVTKRGQDVTLRCDPISSHATLYWYQQALGQGPEFLTYFNYEAQPDKSGLPSDRFSAERPEGSISTLTIQRTEQRDSAMYRCASSLDRGGYNEQFFGPGTRLTVL.

The chain links TRBV28 to TRBJ2-2; D call uncertain. Germline CDR1 and CDR2: MDHEN and SYDVKM. Deletions cut 6 bases from V and 1 base from J, with 12 bases between. The length of the CDR3 is 15 residues. The CDR3: CASSTHLRNTGELFF. CDR3 nucleotide sequence: TGTGCCAGCAGCACCCACCTGAGGAACACCGGGGAGCTGTTTTTT.

This sequence joins TRBV27 and TRBJ2-3; a weak D match, TRBD2 (6 bases). CDR1 and CDR2 (germline): MNHEY, SMNVEV (reference sequence). Trimming took off 0 bases at V and 2 bases at J, with 15 bases between the two ends. The CDR3 consists of 17 residues. This chain's CDR3 is CASSLSVTGGATDTQYF. The CDR3 nucleotides read TGTGCCAGCAGTTTATCGGTGACTGGCGGGGCCACAGATACGCAGTATTTT.

The rearrangement links TRBV11-2 to TRBJ1-3; 8 bases match TRBD1. The germline gives CDR1 SGHAT, CDR2 FQNNGV. V lost 11 bases, J lost 11 bases, and 17 bases stayed unmatched. The CDR3 spans 14 residues. The CDR3 is CAPHPGQGYRSIYF. DNA of the CDR3: TGTGCCCCACATCCAGGACAGGGCTATCGCTCCATATATTTT.

About this clone: One end of the junction does not line up with germline, which may come from a read error. The rearrangement links TRBV4-2 to TRBJ2-5; D possibly corresponds to TRBD1 (6 bases). Germline V lookup: CDR1 LGHNA, CDR2 YNFKEQ. The CDR3 consists of 14 residues. The CDR3 nucleotides read TGTACCAGCAGCCATGGACAGACCCAAGAGACCCAGTACTTC. This sequence encodes CTSSHGQTQETQYF.

The chain joins TRBV4-1 to TRBJ2-7; a possible D gene is TRBD1 (6 bases). CDR1 is MGHRA, CDR2 YSYEKL, per germline. V lost 3 bases and J lost 3, with 15 bases in between. The CDR3 extends over 15 amino acids. The CDR3 nucleotides are TGCGCCAGCAGCCAGGAACAGGGCCTCGGCTACGAGCAGTACTTC. It is translated as CASSQEQGLGYEQYF.

V usage is TRBV30 and J usage is TRBJ2-7, with D possibly TRBD2 on 6 matching bases. The CDR3 is made up of 13 amino acids. CDR1 GTSNPN and CDR2 SVGIG come from the germline V gene (reference sequence). V lost 3 bases, J lost 2 bases, and 11 bases lay in between. DNA for the CDR3: TGTGCCTGGAGGGGCGGGGCAACCTACGAGCAGTACTTC. Translation gives CAWRGGATYEQYF. The full variable domain, rest sourced from reference TRBV30 and TRBJ2-7, is SQTIHQWPATLVQPVGSPLSLECTVEGTSNPNLYWYRQAAGRGLQLLFYSVGIGQISSEVPQNLSASRPQDRQFILSSKKLLLSDSGFYLCAWRGGATYEQYFGPGTRLTVT.

The J gene is TRBJ2-6, the V gene TRBV27, with 9 bases lining up with TRBD1. The CDR3 has 17 residues. The germline V gene encodes CDR1 MNHEY and CDR2 SMNVEV (reference sequence). The V and J ends lost 3 bases and 4 bases, in that order; junction bases with no gene match: 7. CDR3 protein: CASSFRDRESGANVLTF. CDR3 nucleotides: TGTGCCAGCAGTTTTAGGGACAGGGAGTCAGGGGCCAACGTCCTGACTTTC.

The chain has TRBV6-1 and TRBJ2-7; a weak D match, TRBD2 (6 bases). This CDR3 region has 14 residues. V was clipped by 7 bases and J by 1 base, with 14 bases between them. The V gene's germline CDR1 is MNHNS and CDR2 SASEGT. The DNA of the CDR3 is TGTGCCAGCACCGAGTGGGAGGTTTCCTACGAGCAGTACTTC. Encoded protein: CASTEWEVSYEQYF.

The chain recombines TRBV9 with TRBJ2-7, with 10 positions matching TRBD1. CDR3 length: 14 amino acids. In germline, CDR1 is SGDLS, CDR2 YYNGEE. The V segment lost 3 bases and the J segment 5 bases; nucleotides outside the gene matches: 5. This chain's CDR3 is CASSAMGQGNEQYF. The DNA of the CDR3 is TGTGCCAGCAGCGCGATGGGACAGGGGAACGAGCAGTACTTC.

V and J are TRBV7-7 and TRBJ2-2, with 11 bases fitting TRBD2. The CDR3 runs to 16 residues. Germline trimming cut 5 bases from V and 7 bases from J; bases unmatched to any gene: 9. Looked up from germline, CDR1 is SSHAT and CDR2 is FNYEAQ (reference sequence). CDR3 region: CASSRNSGGAGGELFF. CDR3 coding DNA: TGTGCCAGCAGCCGCAATAGCGGGGGGGCAGGCGGGGAGCTGTTTTTT.

V gene TRBV7-9 combines with J gene TRBJ1-5; a weak D match, TRBD1 (6 bases). V dropped 5 bases and J dropped 8 bases, with 19 bases sitting between them. CDR3 length: 15 amino acids. CDR1 and CDR2 from the germline V gene are SEHNR and FQNEAQ (reference sequence). This CDR3 reads CASSKQGVGVKPQHF. In DNA form, the CDR3 reads TGTGCCAGCAGCAAACAGGGAGTCGGTGTTAAGCCCCAGCATTTT.

The chain carries TRBV28 and TRBJ2-7, with 7 bases lining up with TRBD1. The CDR3 is 16 amino acids. Germline V CDR1 and CDR2: MDHEN, SYDVKM. V lost 7 bases, J lost 3 bases, and 15 bases stayed unmatched. The CDR3 loop is CASIILWTGHYYEQYF. CDR3 bases: TGTGCCAGCATCATATTATGGACAGGTCATTACTACGAGCAGTACTTC.

Of note for this clone: Other DNA sequences in the same sample also yield this CDR3. The V and J genes are TRBV5-1 and TRBJ2-1, with TRBD2 identical over 7 bases. Trimming cost V 2 bases and J 0 bases; bases outside gene matches: 2. The V gene's germline CDR1 is SGHRS and CDR2 YFSETQ. The length of the CDR3 is 15 residues. CDR3 in amino acids: CASSLGGSSYNEQFF. The CDR3 DNA reads as TGCGCCAGCAGCTTAGGCGGGAGCTCCTACAATGAGCAGTTCTTC.

The table lists this clone with a count of one. The rearrangement uses TRBV5-1 and TRBJ1-1, with D perhaps matching TRBD1 (5 bases). V lost 4 bases and J lost 4, with 17 bases in between. CDR1 and CDR2 from the germline V gene are SGHRS and YFSETQ. The CDR3 is 15 residues long. CDR3 in DNA: TGCGCCAGCAGCCCCGGCGGGGGGGAAGGCACTGAAGCTTTCTTT. Translation: CASSPGGGEGTEAFF.

This clone was seen just once. This rearrangement joins TRBV21-1 to TRBJ2-7; the D call in the table, TRBD2, was not verified against the DNA. TRBV21-1 is a recognized pseudogene. The CDR3 extends over 15 amino acids. CDR3 nucleotides: TGTGCCAGCGTCAGGCTAGCGGGAGTATGGGGCGAGCAGTACTTC. Amino acids: CASVRLAGVWGEQYF.

This CDR3 is CSVAWGGEKLFF. DNA for the CDR3: TGCAGCGTTGCCTGGGGAGGGGAAAAACTGTTTTTT. J is TRBJ1-4 and V is TRBV29-1; D uncertain. V was trimmed by 4 bases and J by 8 bases, leaving 11 bases between them. The length of the CDR3 is 12 residues. Germline loops: CDR1 SQVTM, CDR2 ANQGSEA. The full variable domain, in which reference TRBV29-1 and TRBJ1-4 provide the parts outside the CDR3, is SAVISQKPSRDICQRGTSLTIQCQVDSQVTMMFWYRQQPGQSLTLIATANQGSEATYESGFVIDKFPISRPNLTFSTLTVSNMSPEDSSIYLCSVAWGGEKLFFGSGTQLSVL.

The chain carries TRBV5-1 and TRBJ2-7; 7 bases fit TRBD2. This CDR3 is built from 18 residues. The germline CDR1 and CDR2 sequences are SGHRS and YFSETQ. J lost 0 bases, V lost 0 bases, and 12 bases had no gene match. CDR3 sequence: CASSLGGSGGTLSYEQYF. The CDR3 bases are TGCGCCAGCAGCTTGGGGGGGTCGGGGGGAACTCTCTCCTACGAGCAGTACTTC.

This clone was counted between two and nine times. The chain is built from TRBV9 and TRBJ1-4; D is unresolved. V lost 0 bases and J lost 5, with 11 bases in between. CDR1 is SGDLS, CDR2 YYNGEE, per germline. This CDR3 is 15 amino acids long. The CDR3 DNA reads TGTGCCAGCAGCGTAGGAGGAAATAAAAATGAAAAACTGTTTTTT. It encodes CASSVGGNKNEKLFF.

This clone has only a few counts. The gene calls are TRBV7-2 and TRBJ1-6, with 7 positions matching TRBD1. CDR1 SGHTA and CDR2 FQGNSA come from the germline V gene. The CDR3 covers 15 residues. V was clipped by 4 bases and J by 9 bases; unmatched bases: 9. DNA for the CDR3: TGTGCCAGCAGCTCCCGAGACAGGGTCGCTTCACCCCTCCACTTT. Residues: CASSSRDRVASPLHF.